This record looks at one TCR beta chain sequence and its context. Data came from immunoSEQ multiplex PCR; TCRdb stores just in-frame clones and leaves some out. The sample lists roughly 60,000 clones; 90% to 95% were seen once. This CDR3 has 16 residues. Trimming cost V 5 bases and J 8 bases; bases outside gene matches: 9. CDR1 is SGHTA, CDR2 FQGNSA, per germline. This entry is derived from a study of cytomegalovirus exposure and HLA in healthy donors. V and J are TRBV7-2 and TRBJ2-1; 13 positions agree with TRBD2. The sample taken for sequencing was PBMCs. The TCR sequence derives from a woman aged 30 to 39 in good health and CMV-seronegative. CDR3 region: CASSTTLAGGPYEQFF. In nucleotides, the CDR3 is TGTGCCAGCAGCACCACACTAGCGGGAGGGCCATATGAGCAGTTCTTC. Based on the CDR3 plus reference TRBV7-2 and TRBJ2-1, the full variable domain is GAGVSQSPSNKVTEKGKDVELRCDPISGHTALYWYRQSLGQGLEFLIYFQGNSAPDKSGLPSDRFSAERTGGSVSTLTIQRTQQEDSAVYLCASSTTLAGGPYEQFFGPGTRLTVL.